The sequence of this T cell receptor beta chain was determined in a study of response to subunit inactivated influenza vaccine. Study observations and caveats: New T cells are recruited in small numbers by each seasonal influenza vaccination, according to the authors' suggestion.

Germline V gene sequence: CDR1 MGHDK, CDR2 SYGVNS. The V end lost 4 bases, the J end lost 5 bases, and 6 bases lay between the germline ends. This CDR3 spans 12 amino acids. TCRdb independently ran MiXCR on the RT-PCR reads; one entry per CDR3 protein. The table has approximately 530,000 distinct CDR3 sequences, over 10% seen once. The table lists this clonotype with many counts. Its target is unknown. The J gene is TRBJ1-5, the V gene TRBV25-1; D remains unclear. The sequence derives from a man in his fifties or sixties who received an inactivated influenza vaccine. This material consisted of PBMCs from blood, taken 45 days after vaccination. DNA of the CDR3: TGTGCCAGCAGTGTGGGGTATCAGCCCCAGCATTTT. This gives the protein CASSVGYQPQHF.